One sample yielded the 29 T cell receptor beta chains listed below, sequenced in a study of OX40 agonist ivuxolimab in advanced cancers. Repertoires were generated with immunoSEQ multiplex PCR, while TCRdb's copy carries only in-frame clones and drops some. The sample lists roughly 92,000 clones, 80% to 95% occurring once. The sample consisted of CD4+ or CD8+ T cells sorted from blood, taken in a trial of the OX40 agonist ivuxolimab. All receptors come from an adult with an advanced solid tumor such as melanoma, head and neck, liver or kidney cancer.

This clone appeared a single time. The chain employs TRBV29-1 and TRBJ2-1; no reliable D call. Germline V gene lookup returns CDR1 SQVTM and CDR2 ANQGSEA. Trimming left V 4 bases short and J 4 bases short, with 14 bases between. This CDR3 spans 14 amino acids. CDR3 in amino acids: CSVVFAQGYNEQFF. CDR3 sequence (DNA): TGCAGCGTTGTTTTTGCGCAAGGGTACAATGAGCAGTTCTTC.

The V call is TRBV5-5, the J call TRBJ2-7, with unresolved D. The ends were cut back, 4 bases at V and 3 bases at J, with 2 bases in the middle. The CDR3 length is 10 residues. Germline V lookup: CDR1 SGHKS, CDR2 YYEKEE (reference sequence). The CDR3 is CASSGYEQYF. The CDR3 DNA sequence: TGTGCCAGCAGCGGCTACGAGCAGTACTTC. Variable domain in full (rest from reference TRBV5-5 and TRBJ2-7): DAGVTQSPTHLIKTRGQQVTLRCSPISGHKSVSWYQQVLGQGPQFIFQYYEKEERGRGNFPDRFSARQFPNYSSELNVNALLLGDSALYLCASSGYEQYFGPGTRLTVT.

The chain is built from TRBV21-1 and TRBJ2-3; the listed D gene, TRBD1, was not tested against the DNA. TRBV21-1 is a listed pseudogene. The CDR3 runs to 19 residues. The CDR3, as DNA: TGTGCCAGCAGAAAAAGACGGTTTCCGAGACAGGGATGCACAGATACGCAGTATTTT. Translation gives CASRKRRFPRQGCTDTQYF.

DNA for the CDR3: TGTGCCAGCAGCTGGGGAGGTGGGAGTCACAATGAGCAGTTCTTC. It specifies CASSWGGGSHNEQFF. V gene TRBV5-6 combines with J gene TRBJ2-1, with D possibly being TRBD2 (6 bases). The CDR3 loop spans 15 amino acids. Germline CDR1 and CDR2: SGHDT and YYEEEE. The V end lost 3 bases, the J end lost 5 bases, and 15 bases lay between the germline ends.

The J gene is TRBJ1-1, the V gene TRBV6-5, with D unclear. The length of the CDR3 is 14 residues. V lost 2 bases and J lost 0, with 7 bases in between. CDR1 is MNHEY, CDR2 SVGAGI, per germline. CDR3 amino acids: CASSYTYMNTEAFF. DNA for the CDR3: TGTGCCAGCAGTTACACTTACATGAACACTGAAGCTTTCTTT.

The chain couples TRBV9 to TRBJ1-2; D is possibly TRBD1 (5 bases). Between the trimmed V and J ends, which lost 0 bases and 2 bases, there was a span of 14 bases. The CDR3 sequence is 16 residues long. CDR1 is SGDLS and CDR2 is YYNGEE in the germline V gene. The CDR3 loop reads CASSVGGAGLNYGYTF. The CDR3 nucleotides are TGTGCCAGCAGCGTAGGAGGTGCAGGGTTGAACTATGGCTACACCTTC.

V and J are TRBV15 and TRBJ2-2; maybe TRBD1 (5 bases). This CDR3 contains 13 residues. Germline CDR1 LNHNV, CDR2 YYDKDF (reference sequence). V gave up 5 bases and J gave up 6 bases, with 10 bases separating them. Here the CDR3 DNA reads TGTGCCACCAGCGGATCAGGGTCCGGGGAGCTGTTTTTT. Protein: CATSGSGSGELFF.

V and J are TRBV11-3 and TRBJ2-2, with no clear D. This CDR3 is built from 13 residues. The V gene lost 0 bases and the J gene lost 1 base, with 0 bases spanning the gap. The germline CDR1 and CDR2 sequences are SGHNT and YENEEA. CDR3 amino acids: CASSLENTGELFF. In DNA, the CDR3 is TGTGCCAGCAGCTTAGAGAACACCGGGGAGCTGTTTTTT.

The genes are TRBV7-6 and TRBJ1-3, with D unclear. CDR3 length: 15 residues. Trimming cost V 0 bases and J 5 bases, with 11 bases left between them. CDR1 SGHVS and CDR2 FNYEAQ come from the germline V gene. This CDR3 reads CASSLAPPPRNTIYF. The CDR3 nucleotides read TGTGCCAGCAGCTTAGCGCCCCCGCCGAGAAACACCATATATTTT.

The chain employs TRBV27 and TRBJ2-7, with 8 bases aligning to TRBD2. The CDR3 is 13 residues long. The junction had 7 bases not matched to a gene; V was cut back by 4 bases and J by 8 bases. The germline V gene has CDR1 MNHEY and CDR2 SMNVEV (reference sequence). The CDR3 region has the DNA TGTGCCAGCAGTTACCCGGGACTAGGGAAGCAGTACTTC. Translation gives CASSYPGLGKQYF.

This clone was detected only a few times. The chain employs TRBV13 and TRBJ1-5, with D unresolved. CDR3 length: 15 residues. From germline, CDR1 is PRHDT and CDR2 FYEKMQ (reference sequence). V shed 7 bases and J shed 0 bases, with 13 bases lying between them. The CDR3 sequence: CASTLGRSSNQPQHF. CDR3 coding DNA: TGTGCCAGCACCCTGGGCCGTTCTAGCAATCAGCCCCAGCATTTT. Variable domain in full (rest from reference TRBV13 and TRBJ1-5): AAGVIQSPRHLIKEKRETATLKCYPIPRHDTVYWYQQGPGQDPQFLISFYEKMQSDKGSIPDRFSAQQFSDYHSELNMSSLELGDSALYFCASTLGRSSNQPQHFGDGTRLSIL.

The chain employs TRBV9 and TRBJ2-2, with 8 positions matching TRBD1. V gave up 3 bases and J gave up 3 bases; unmatched junction bases: 19. The CDR3 is 20 amino acids. Germline values: CDR1 SGDLS, CDR2 YYNGEE. In nucleotides, the CDR3 is TGTGCCAGCAGCGAGCGGACAGGGAAACCCCTTGAGGTCGACACCGGGGAGCTGTTTTTT. Encoded protein: CASSERTGKPLEVDTGELFF.

This chain links TRBV2 with TRBJ1-6; a possible D gene is TRBD1 (5 bases). V gave up 6 bases and J gave up 0 bases, with 9 bases separating them. CDR3 length: 15 amino acids. Germline V gives CDR1 SNHLY, CDR2 FYNNEI. The DNA of the CDR3 is TGTGCCAGCAGAGCCGACAGCTCCTATAATTCACCCCTCCACTTT. Amino acid sequence: CASRADSSYNSPLHF. The full variable domain, in which reference TRBV2 and TRBJ1-6 provide the parts outside the CDR3, is EPEVTQTPSHQVTQMGQEVILRCVPISNHLYFYWYRQILGQKVEFLVSFYNNEISEKSEIFDDQFSVERPDGSNFTLKIRSTKLEDSAMYFCASRADSSYNSPLHFGNGTRLTVT.

The V and J genes are TRBV4-1 and TRBJ2-5, with TRBD1 matching 8 bases. TRBJ2-7 explains the end of the DNA better; the J call may be wrong. Germline loops: CDR1 MGHRA, CDR2 YSYEKL. The CDR3 runs 19 residues. The CDR3 spells CASSQDVGQGAVLLYEQYF. CDR3 in DNA: TGCGCCAGCAGCCAAGACGTAGGGCAGGGGGCCGTTCTACTCTACGAGCAGTACTTC.

This clone was observed once. This chain connects TRBV6-5 to TRBJ2-1; TRBD2 aligns across 8 bases. The CDR3 is 15 amino acids. J gave up 4 bases and V 2 bases, and 4 bases lay outside the gene matches. Germline V gene lookup returns CDR1 MNHEY and CDR2 SVGAGI. The CDR3 DNA reads as TGTGCCAGCAGTTACGGCACTAGCGGATACAATGAGCAGTTCTTC. Translation: CASSYGTSGYNEQFF.

The V call is TRBV5-4, the J call TRBJ2-6; tentative D call: TRBD2 (5 bases). There are 13 residues in the CDR3. Trimming stripped 5 bases from V and 3 bases from J, with 6 bases between. In germline, CDR1 is SGHNT, CDR2 YYREEE (reference sequence). This CDR3 is CASRAGGANVLTF. Here the CDR3 DNA reads TGTGCCAGCAGGGCGGGTGGGGCCAACGTCCTGACTTTC.

The chain links TRBV30 to TRBJ2-5; D may be TRBD2 (5 bases). The V end was cut by 0 bases, the J end by 5 bases, with 16 bases between. The CDR3 is 15 residues long. Germline-derived CDR1 and CDR2 are GTSNPN and SVGIG (reference sequence). The CDR3, as DNA: TGTGCCTGGAGTGTAGATTCCCGGGGAAGTGAGACCCAGTACTTC. Its translation: CAWSVDSRGSETQYF.

The chain couples TRBV9 to TRBJ2-7; 7 nucleotides line up with TRBD2. In germline, CDR1 is SGDLS, CDR2 YYNGEE. Trimming removed 0 bases from V and 3 bases from J; junction bases left unmatched: 3. The CDR3 consists of 14 residues. The CDR3 loop reads CASSVVGEGYEQYF. CDR3 bases: TGTGCCAGCAGCGTAGTGGGGGAGGGCTACGAGCAGTACTTC.

This clone is medium-sized within its sample. The chain links TRBV2 to TRBJ2-5, with TRBD2 matching 15 bases. This CDR3 spans 18 amino acids. CDR1 and CDR2 (germline): SNHLY, FYNNEI. V gave up 3 bases and J gave up 4 bases; unmatched junction bases: 9. The DNA of the CDR3 is TGTGCCAGCAGTGATGAGGGACTAGCGGGAGGAAGGCCAGAGACCCAGTACTTC. The encoded protein is CASSDEGLAGGRPETQYF.

The chain couples TRBV6-1 to TRBJ1-2; D is unresolved. V was clipped by 3 bases and J by 5 bases, with 16 bases between them. The CDR3 covers 15 residues. The germline V gene encodes CDR1 MNHNS and CDR2 SASEGT. CDR3: CASSDRQFSWYGYTF. In DNA, the CDR3 is TGTGCCAGCAGTGACCGACAATTTTCATGGTATGGCTACACCTTC.

The V and J genes are TRBV30 and TRBJ2-7, with D possibly being TRBD1 (6 bases). CDR1 and CDR2 from the germline V gene are GTSNPN and SVGIG (reference sequence). Trimming shortened V by 3 bases and J by 2 bases, and 20 bases separated the two germline ends. The CDR3 is made up of 16 amino acids. The CDR3 reads CAWSDPSSTGAYEQYF. The CDR3 region has the DNA TGTGCCTGGAGCGACCCATCCTCGACAGGAGCCTACGAGCAGTACTTC.

This chain connects TRBV4-1 to TRBJ2-7, with D hard to call. Trimming stripped 0 bases from V and 9 bases from J, with 15 bases between. Germline loops: CDR1 MGHRA, CDR2 YSYEKL. This CDR3 comprises 14 residues. Written as DNA, the CDR3 is TGCGCCAGCAGCCAAGATCGTGGCAGTCTGGCGCAGTACTTC. It specifies CASSQDRGSLAQYF.

This clone was recorded once. This chain joins TRBV19 and TRBJ2-2; TRBD1 agrees at 7 bases. V was clipped by 7 bases and J by 4 bases; unmatched bases: 12. CDR3 length equals 16 residues. The germline V gene encodes CDR1 LNHDA and CDR2 SQIVND (reference sequence). The CDR3 DNA reads TGTGCCAGTATCCCGACAGGGTCTCGTGGCACCGGGGAGCTGTTTTTT. It specifies CASIPTGSRGTGELFF.

The genes are TRBV9 and TRBJ2-7; a possible D gene is TRBD2 (5 bases). Per germline, CDR1 SGDLS and CDR2 YYNGEE. V shed 3 bases and J shed 4 bases, with 8 bases lying between them. This CDR3 region has 12 residues. The CDR3 DNA sequence: TGTGCCAGCAGCGCGACGGGATACGAGCAGTACTTC. Encoded protein: CASSATGYEQYF.

The chain joins TRBV28 to TRBJ1-2; TRBD1 agrees at 7 bases. Germline CDR1 is MDHEN and CDR2 is SYDVKM. With V trimmed by 5 bases and J by 1 base, 7 bases remained unmatched. The CDR3 loop spans 15 amino acids. CDR3 in amino acids: CASSTRGRGNYGYTF. The CDR3, as DNA: TGTGCCAGCAGTACCAGGGGGAGGGGTAACTATGGCTACACCTTC.

The V and J genes are TRBV5-6 and TRBJ1-1; possible D gene TRBD1, 6 bases. V gave up 2 bases and J gave up 1 base, with 9 bases separating them. CDR1 SGHDT and CDR2 YYEEEE come from the germline V gene. This CDR3 region has 14 residues. CDR3 coding DNA: TGTGCCAGCAGCTTCTGGGGGGCGAACACTGAAGCTTTCTTT. It is translated as CASSFWGANTEAFF.

The chain combines TRBV6-5 with TRBJ2-3, with TRBD2 matching over 7 bases. CDR1 MNHEY and CDR2 SVGAGI come from the germline V gene. The CDR3 totals 12 residues. Losses at the gene ends were 6 bases for V and 3 bases for J; bases not matched to a gene: 0. The CDR3 sequence: CASSGGTDTQYF. The CDR3 coding sequence is TGTGCCAGCAGCGGGGGGACAGATACGCAGTATTTT.

The J gene is TRBJ2-1, the V gene TRBV18, with 14 nucleotides matching TRBD2. The CDR3 consists of 17 residues. The germline V gene has CDR1 KGHSH and CDR2 LQKENI. V shed 3 bases, J shed 0 bases, and the junction held 1 base outside the gene matches. CDR3 amino acids: CASSPGTSGSSYNEQFF. CDR3 bases: TGTGCCAGCTCACCCGGGACTAGCGGGAGCTCCTACAATGAGCAGTTCTTC.

The rearrangement links TRBV7-9 to TRBJ1-4, with D perhaps matching TRBD1 (6 bases). The CDR3 has 15 residues. Between the trimmed V and J ends, which lost 4 bases and 4 bases, there was a span of 13 bases. Germline V gene data show CDR1 as SEHNR and CDR2 as FQNEAQ (reference sequence). The CDR3 coding sequence is TGTGCCAGCAGCTCAGGGGCAGAGCGTAATGAAAAACTGTTTTTT. Its translation: CASSSGAERNEKLFF. Using reference TRBV7-9 and TRBJ1-4 for the parts outside the CDR3, the full variable domain is DTGVSQNPRHKITKRGQNVTFRCDPISEHNRLYWYRQTLGQGPEFLTYFQNEAQLEKSRLLSDRFSAERPKGSFSTLEIQRTEQGDSAMYLCASSSGAERNEKLFFGSGTQLSVL.